Listed here are 4 T cell receptor beta chains from one sample, sequenced in a study of shared clonotypes between healthy human individuals. The assay was immunoSEQ multiplex PCR, and TCRdb's table has in-frame clones only and misses some. Here the sample spans about half a million clones, almost 80% being singletons. Source material: PBMCs. The source of these receptors is a woman between 40 and 55 years old in good health. Some clones in this sample may be carry-over from other donors' samples.

This clone was picked up a small number of times. The chain combines TRBV10-3 with TRBJ1-1; 7 bases are shared with TRBD1. The CDR3 consists of 13 residues. Germline V gene lookup returns CDR1 ENHRY and CDR2 SYGVKD. V dropped 6 bases and J dropped 1; count of bases not matched to a gene: 2. CDR3 in amino acids: CAISGTENTEAFF. For the CDR3, the DNA is TGTGCCATCAGCGGGACAGAGAACACTGAAGCTTTCTTT.

The V gene is TRBV25-1, the J gene TRBJ2-2; tentatively, D is TRBD1 (5 bases). With 2 bases removed from V and 5 bases from J, the gap between germline ends came to 9 bases. CDR3 size: 14 residues. Germline V gene data show CDR1 as MGHDK and CDR2 as SYGVNS. CDR3 protein: CASSERGWTGELFF. DNA of the CDR3: TGTGCCAGCAGTGAAAGGGGTTGGACCGGGGAGCTGTTTTTT.

The chain recombines TRBV5-4 with TRBJ1-2; 9 bases agree with TRBD1. Germline assignment: CDR1 SGHNT and CDR2 YYREEE (reference sequence). The CDR3 runs 13 residues. The V gene end was trimmed by 3 bases and the J gene end by 7 bases; junction bases not matched to a gene: 4. The CDR3 protein is CASSWTGAGGYTF. The DNA for the CDR3 is TGTGCCAGCAGCTGGACAGGGGCGGGTGGCTACACCTTC.

The chain combines TRBV30 with TRBJ1-3, with no clear D. Trimming removed 1 base at V and 0 bases at J, with 13 bases between. The CDR3 totals 16 residues. Germline CDR1 GTSNPN, CDR2 SVGIG (reference sequence). The CDR3 DNA sequence: TGTGCCTGGAGTGGGGGTGGGCTCATCTCTGGAAACACCATATATTTT. Translating gives CAWSGGGLISGNTIYF.